This T cell receptor delta chain derives from a study of gamma-delta chains in newborns, infants, children. At the level of the study: Microbial exposure reportedly drives polyclonal innate γδ T cell expansion after birth.

In germline, CDR1 is GEAIGNYY, CDR2 EKD. The CDR3 contains 18 residues. TCRdb reanalysed the reads via CATT. The data hold about 4,200 delta-chain clones, with approximately 14% observed a single time. In regard to this clone: TCRdb's listed protein matches a much larger clone and diverges from this DNA's translation at residue 14, likely through a read error; the protein shown comes from the DNA.

This TCR came from a child who was a newborn, infant or young child, either healthy, febrile or measles-vaccinated (not recorded which). The chain combines TRDV2 with TRDJ3; 11 bases agree with TRDD3. Specimen: blood. The CDR3 loop is CACDKLGDSSWDTLQMFF. In nucleotides, the CDR3 is TGTGCCTGTGACAAACTGGGGGATAGCTCCTGGGACACCCTACAGATGTTTTTC.